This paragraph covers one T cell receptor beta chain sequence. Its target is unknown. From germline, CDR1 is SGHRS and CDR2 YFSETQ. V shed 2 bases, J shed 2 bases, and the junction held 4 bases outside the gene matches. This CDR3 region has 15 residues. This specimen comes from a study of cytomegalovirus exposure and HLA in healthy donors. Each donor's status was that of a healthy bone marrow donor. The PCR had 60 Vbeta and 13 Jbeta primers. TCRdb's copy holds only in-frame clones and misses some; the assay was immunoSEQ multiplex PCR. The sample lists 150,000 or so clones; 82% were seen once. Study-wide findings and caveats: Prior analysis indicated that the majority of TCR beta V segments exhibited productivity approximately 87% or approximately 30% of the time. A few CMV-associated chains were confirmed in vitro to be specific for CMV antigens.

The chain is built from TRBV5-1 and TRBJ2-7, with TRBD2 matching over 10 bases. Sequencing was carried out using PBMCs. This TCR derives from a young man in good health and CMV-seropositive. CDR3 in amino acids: CASSLTAGGPYEQYF. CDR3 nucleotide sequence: TGCGCCAGCAGCTTAACAGCGGGAGGGCCCTACGAGCAGTACTTC.